These 22 T cell receptor beta chains were sequenced from one sample in a study of cytomegalovirus exposure and HLA in healthy donors. The PCR used 60 Vbeta and 13 Jbeta primers. This table comes from immunoSEQ multiplex PCR, and its TCRdb copy is limited to in-frame clones, with some not included. The sample has about 92,000 clones, 69% seen once; the top ten hold roughly 2.8%. The sequencing input was PBMCs. These receptor sequences come from a man in his fifties or sixties in good health and CMV-seronegative.

The chain uses TRBV2 and TRBJ2-2, with D perhaps matching TRBD1 (6 bases). Trimming took 3 bases from V and 5 from J, leaving 13 bases between them. This CDR3 comprises 15 residues. The germline V gene encodes CDR1 SNHLY and CDR2 FYNNEI. CDR3 sequence reads: CASSDDRFGTGELFF. Written as DNA, the CDR3 is TGTGCCAGCAGTGATGACAGGTTCGGGACCGGGGAGCTGTTTTTT.

The gene calls are TRBV27 and TRBJ2-3; possibly TRBD2 for D (5 bases). V lost 2 bases and J 4 bases, leaving 13 bases between the germline ends. The germline CDR1 and CDR2 sequences are MNHEY and SMNVEV (reference sequence). This CDR3 comprises 15 residues. The CDR3 DNA reads TGTGCCAGCAGTTTAATACCTAGCTTCCCAGATACGCAGTATTTT. Translated, it gives CASSLIPSFPDTQYF.

V usage is TRBV7-2 and J usage is TRBJ2-5; TRBD2 agrees at 10 bases. Germline V CDR1 and CDR2: SGHTA, FQGNSA. CDR3 length: 15 residues. Unmatched junction bases numbered 4, after V lost 4 bases and J lost 2 bases. In DNA, the CDR3 is TGTGCCAGCAGCTCGAAAGCGGGAGGGCAAGAGACCCAGTACTTC. It codes for CASSSKAGGQETQYF.

DNA of the CDR3: TGTGCCAGCAGCATGTACACCTCAAGCAATCAGCCCCAGCATTTT. It is translated as CASSMYTSSNQPQHF. The V gene is TRBV7-2, the J gene TRBJ1-5, with D unresolved. Trimming cost V 5 bases and J 1 base, with 12 bases left between them. From germline, CDR1 is SGHTA and CDR2 FQGNSA. CDR3 length equals 15 residues.

The V and J genes are TRBV13 and TRBJ2-5, with a weak D call TRBD1 (5 bases). The germline V gene encodes CDR1 PRHDT and CDR2 FYEKMQ (reference sequence). Trimming took off 1 base at V and 5 bases at J, with 14 bases between the two ends. The CDR3 loop spans 15 amino acids. The CDR3 here is CASSLDPAGRETQYF. CDR3 nucleotides: TGTGCCAGCAGCTTAGACCCGGCAGGGCGGGAGACCCAGTACTTC.

This sequence joins TRBV27 and TRBJ2-3, with D possibly being TRBD2 (6 bases). The germline V and J ends were trimmed by 6 bases and 0 bases, with 13 bases remaining between them. Germline V gene lookup returns CDR1 MNHEY and CDR2 SMNVEV (reference sequence). The CDR3 runs 15 residues. The CDR3 DNA is TGTGCCAGCAGGGGGCGGGGTTGGAGCACAGATACGCAGTATTTT. This encodes CASRGRGWSTDTQYF.

This rearrangement joins TRBV5-1 to TRBJ2-5; D is possibly TRBD2 (6 bases). This CDR3 is built from 16 residues. The germline V and J ends were trimmed by 3 bases and 5 bases, with 20 bases remaining between them. Germline loops: CDR1 SGHRS, CDR2 YFSETQ. The CDR3 spells CASSSPSGGESETQYF. CDR3 bases: TGCGCCAGCAGCTCCCCCTCTGGCGGGGAATCGGAGACCCAGTACTTC.

The CDR3 sequence: CASSLGRRDGTEAFF. The CDR3 DNA sequence: TGTGCCAGCAGCTTAGGGCGGCGGGATGGCACTGAAGCTTTCTTT. V gene TRBV7-2 combines with J gene TRBJ1-1, with no clear D. This CDR3 has 15 amino acids. Germline loops: CDR1 SGHTA, CDR2 FQGNSA. With 1 base removed from V and 4 bases from J, the gap between germline ends came to 13 bases.

The chain joins TRBV2 to TRBJ1-5, with D perhaps matching TRBD1 (5 bases). From germline, CDR1 is SNHLY and CDR2 FYNNEI. This CDR3 contains 14 residues. The V and J ends lost 6 bases and 3 bases respectively, with 12 bases between them. This CDR3 reads CASRTTVINQPQHF. The CDR3 DNA follows: TGTGCCAGCAGGACGACAGTCATCAATCAGCCCCAGCATTTT.

The J gene is TRBJ1-2, the V gene TRBV6-6, with D tentatively TRBD1 (5 bases). The CDR3 loop spans 15 amino acids. CDR1 is MNHNY and CDR2 is SVGAGI in the germline V gene (reference sequence). V was trimmed by 5 bases and J by 4 bases, leaving 17 bases between them. The CDR3 bases are TGTGCCAGCAGTGCCCAGGGCGCGAGTAGCTATGGCTACACCTTC. Amino acids: CASSAQGASSYGYTF.

The rearrangement links TRBV12-2 to TRBJ2-7; TRBD1, the D gene given by the table, was not confirmed from the DNA. TRBV12-2 is flagged as a pseudogene. The CDR3 is 15 residues long. CDR3 nucleotide sequence: TGTGCAAGTCGCTTAGCGCAGACACTCACCTACGAGCAGTACGTC. Translating gives CASRLAQTLTYEQYV.

The chain recombines TRBV25-1 with TRBJ2-7; maybe TRBD2 (5 bases). The CDR3 has 14 amino acids. V gave up 4 bases and J gave up 4 bases, with 14 bases separating them. The germline V gene encodes CDR1 MGHDK and CDR2 SYGVNS. The CDR3 coding sequence is TGTGCCAGCAGTGGGGCGGGTTCGACGTACGAGCAGTACTTC. This codes for CASSGAGSTYEQYF.

The chain employs TRBV4-3 and TRBJ2-3; 11 bases are a match to TRBD2. This CDR3 is built from 18 residues. CDR1 and CDR2 from the germline V gene are LGHNA and YSLEER. Trimming removed 4 bases from V and 5 bases from J; junction bases left unmatched: 14. The DNA of the CDR3 is TGCGCCAGCAGCCCCTTCTGGGTTAGCGGGGGGGCGGTAGATACGCAGTATTTT. Translating it yields CASSPFWVSGGAVDTQYF.

The chain links TRBV9 to TRBJ2-7; 13 bases line up with TRBD2. The J segment lost 2 bases and the V segment lost 3 bases, leaving 2 bases of the junction unmatched. The CDR3 sequence is 15 residues long. Per germline, CDR1 SGDLS and CDR2 YYNGEE. CDR3 in amino acids: CASSGGLAGTYEQYV. In nucleotides, the CDR3 is TGTGCCAGCAGCGGGGGACTAGCGGGGACCTACGAGCAGTACGTC.

The chain recombines TRBV30 with TRBJ1-1; D is uncertain. CDR3 length: 14 residues. Looked up from germline, CDR1 is GTSNPN and CDR2 is SVGIG (reference sequence). V gave up 2 bases and J gave up 7 bases, with 17 bases separating them. The CDR3 DNA follows: TGTGCCTGGAGTAGAGGGCACCGCGGTGGTGAAGCTTTCTTT. It codes for CAWSRGHRGGEAFF.

This chain's CDR3 is CASSLRQGAGELFF. CDR3 nucleotides: TGTGCCAGCAGCTTACGACAGGGAGCCGGGGAGCTGTTTTTT. The chain links TRBV11-3 to TRBJ2-2; 7 nucleotides line up with TRBD1. From germline, CDR1 is SGHNT and CDR2 YENEEA. The trim removed 2 bases at V and 6 bases at J, leaving 3 bases unmatched. The CDR3 has 14 amino acids.

The chain uses TRBV7-2 and TRBJ1-5; perhaps TRBD1 as D (5 bases). Between the trimmed V and J ends, which lost 1 base and 6 bases, there was a span of 13 bases. The length of the CDR3 is 15 residues. Germline V gene lookup returns CDR1 SGHTA and CDR2 FQGNSA. The CDR3 loop is CASSLEQGGTQPQHF. The DNA for the CDR3 is TGTGCCAGCAGCTTAGAGCAGGGCGGCACTCAGCCCCAGCATTTT.

J is TRBJ1-1 and V is TRBV15; 10 bases match TRBD1. The CDR3 runs 17 residues. After removal of 1 base from V and 1 base from J, the junction contained 6 bases not matched to a gene. CDR1 and CDR2 (germline): LNHNV, YYDKDF (reference sequence). CDR3 nucleotides: TGTGCCACCAGCAGAGGGGGGGACAGGGGACGGAACACTGAAGCTTTCTTT. Encoded protein: CATSRGGDRGRNTEAFF.

V and J are TRBV11-2 and TRBJ1-6; 7 bases line up with TRBD1. CDR3 size: 15 residues. The germline V gene encodes CDR1 SGHAT and CDR2 FQNNGV. V trimming: 4 bases; J trimming: 8 bases; junction bases outside the gene matches: 8. The DNA of the CDR3 is TGTGCCAGCAGCTCTTTGACAGGGCGGGATTCACCCCTCCACTTT. Translating gives CASSSLTGRDSPLHF.

The chain employs TRBV4-1 and TRBJ2-1, with D maybe TRBD1 (5 bases). The CDR3 has 15 amino acids. The germline CDR1 and CDR2 sequences are MGHRA and YSYEKL. The ends were cut back, 0 bases at V and 2 bases at J, with 8 bases in the middle. This CDR3 is CASSQDRAAYNEQFF. The CDR3 coding sequence is TGCGCCAGCAGCCAAGACAGGGCAGCCTACAATGAGCAGTTCTTC.

The V and J genes are TRBV7-2 and TRBJ2-5, with no clear D. This CDR3 spans 12 amino acids. Germline V CDR1 and CDR2: SGHTA, FQGNSA. Trimming cost V 2 bases and J 4 bases, with 5 bases left between them. CDR3 protein: CASSLFLETQYF. In DNA form, the CDR3 reads TGTGCCAGCAGCTTATTCCTAGAGACCCAGTACTTC.

The chain is built from TRBV27 and TRBJ1-6; 9 bases map to TRBD1. This CDR3 comprises 15 residues. The germline CDR1 and CDR2 sequences are MNHEY and SMNVEV (reference sequence). J was trimmed by 6 bases and V by 3 bases; bases with no gene match: 3. The CDR3 is CASSFLDRGNSPLHF. CDR3 nucleotide sequence: TGTGCCAGCAGTTTTCTGGACAGGGGTAATTCACCCCTCCACTTT.